These 7 T cell receptor beta chains originate from one sample sequenced in a study of cytomegalovirus exposure and HLA in healthy donors. The study ran its PCR with 60 Vbeta and 13 Jbeta primers. Clones were sequenced by immunoSEQ multiplex PCR, and TCRdb holds only the in-frame ones, with some missing. The repertoire consists of roughly 81,000 clones, with around 80% occurring once and the leading ten covering around 2.5%. Sequences were obtained from PBMCs. All receptors come from a man between 25 and 39 years old in good health and CMV-seronegative.

The gene calls are TRBV7-9 and TRBJ1-2; D is unclear. Germline V gene sequence: CDR1 SEHNR, CDR2 FQNEAQ (reference sequence). The CDR3 contains 15 residues. V was pared by 1 base and J by 4 bases, with 13 bases between. CDR3 DNA sequence: TGTGCCAGCAGCTTAGTTTGGCAGGCGGGCTATGGCTACACCTTC. This gives the protein CASSLVWQAGYGYTF. Complete variable domain (other parts from reference TRBV7-9 and TRBJ1-2): DTGVSQNPRHKITKRGQNVTFRCDPISEHNRLYWYRQTLGQGPEFLTYFQNEAQLEKSRLLSDRFSAERPKGSFSTLEIQRTEQGDSAMYLCASSLVWQAGYGYTFGSGTRLTVV.

The chain recombines TRBV29-1 with TRBJ2-4, with D possibly TRBD1 on 5 matching bases. Trimming stripped 7 bases from V and 10 bases from J, with 23 bases between. The CDR3 runs to 14 residues. Germline V gives CDR1 SQVTM, CDR2 ANQGSEA. CDR3 coding DNA: TGCAGCGGACAATGGGCAGGTCAGGGTGGAATTCAGTACTTC. The encoded protein is CSGQWAGQGGIQYF.

V gene TRBV7-6 combines with J gene TRBJ2-2; 12 bases align to TRBD1. Trimming removed 2 bases from V and 6 bases from J; junction bases left unmatched: 4. The V gene's germline CDR1 is SGHVS and CDR2 FNYEAQ. CDR3 size: 16 residues. CDR3 in amino acids: CASSLRGQGAPGELFF. CDR3 nucleotide sequence: TGTGCCAGCAGCTTAAGGGGACAGGGGGCGCCCGGGGAGCTGTTTTTT.

This sequence joins TRBV4-2 and TRBJ1-1; the D is unclear. The CDR3 is 15 residues long. V lost 0 bases and J 1 base, leaving 9 bases between the germline ends. Per germline, CDR1 LGHNA and CDR2 YNFKEQ. The CDR3, as DNA: TGTGCCAGCAGCCAAGATGGTACTCAGAACACTGAAGCTTTCTTT. Residues: CASSQDGTQNTEAFF.

The chain carries TRBV4-3 and TRBJ2-5, with 7 nucleotides matching TRBD1. V trimming: 1 base; J trimming: 1 base; junction bases outside the gene matches: 9. The CDR3 length is 17 residues. Germline V lookup: CDR1 LGHNA, CDR2 YSLEER. The CDR3 reads CASSQGNADRSQETQYF. In DNA, the CDR3 is TGCGCCAGCAGCCAAGGTAATGCGGACAGGAGCCAAGAGACCCAGTACTTC.

The rearrangement joins TRBV27 to TRBJ1-2; 7 bases are shared with TRBD1. V trimming: 6 bases; J trimming: 2 bases; junction bases outside the gene matches: 3. The germline gives CDR1 MNHEY, CDR2 SMNVEV (reference sequence). The CDR3 extends over 13 amino acids. The CDR3 nucleotides read TGTGCCAGCAGCGCGACAGGGAACTATGGCTACACCTTC. As protein: CASSATGNYGYTF.

V usage is TRBV5-1 and J usage is TRBJ2-3, with 13 bases lining up with TRBD2. V trimming: 3 bases; J trimming: 4 bases; junction bases outside the gene matches: 2. This CDR3 is built from 15 residues. Germline assignment: CDR1 SGHRS and CDR2 YFSETQ. The CDR3 DNA is TGCGCCAGCAGCTCTGGACTAGCGGGAGCAGATACGCAGTATTTT. This sequence encodes CASSSGLAGADTQYF.